Ten or more counts support the clone carrying this T cell receptor (beta chain). Its antigen is unidentified. Authors of the study amplified TCR beta CDR3 regions from RNA transcripts. HTBI primers were used for first-round RT-PCR of the TCR CDR3. TCRdb independently ran MiXCR on the multiplex PCR reads; one entry per CDR3 protein. The sample lists 450,000 to 700,000 distinct CDR3 sequences; more than 45% were seen once. CDR1 and CDR2 (germline): DFQATT, SNEGSKA (reference sequence). V was trimmed by 3 bases and J by 2 bases, leaving 13 bases between them. The CDR3 is 14 amino acids. The entry originates in a study of T cells in Graves' hyperthyroidism and ophthalmopathy. Whole-study findings and limits: Blood shared most expanded thyroid clonotypes above 0.001.

The rearrangement joins TRBV20-1 to TRBJ1-1; D gene unclear. The TCR originated in an adult woman with Graves' disease, either hyperthyroidism or ophthalmopathy (not recorded which). Sample: peripheral blood or thyroid tissue (not recorded which). CDR3 coding DNA: TGCAGTGCTAGTATCCGTCTTCTCAACACTGAAGCTTTCTTT. It codes for CSASIRLLNTEAFF.